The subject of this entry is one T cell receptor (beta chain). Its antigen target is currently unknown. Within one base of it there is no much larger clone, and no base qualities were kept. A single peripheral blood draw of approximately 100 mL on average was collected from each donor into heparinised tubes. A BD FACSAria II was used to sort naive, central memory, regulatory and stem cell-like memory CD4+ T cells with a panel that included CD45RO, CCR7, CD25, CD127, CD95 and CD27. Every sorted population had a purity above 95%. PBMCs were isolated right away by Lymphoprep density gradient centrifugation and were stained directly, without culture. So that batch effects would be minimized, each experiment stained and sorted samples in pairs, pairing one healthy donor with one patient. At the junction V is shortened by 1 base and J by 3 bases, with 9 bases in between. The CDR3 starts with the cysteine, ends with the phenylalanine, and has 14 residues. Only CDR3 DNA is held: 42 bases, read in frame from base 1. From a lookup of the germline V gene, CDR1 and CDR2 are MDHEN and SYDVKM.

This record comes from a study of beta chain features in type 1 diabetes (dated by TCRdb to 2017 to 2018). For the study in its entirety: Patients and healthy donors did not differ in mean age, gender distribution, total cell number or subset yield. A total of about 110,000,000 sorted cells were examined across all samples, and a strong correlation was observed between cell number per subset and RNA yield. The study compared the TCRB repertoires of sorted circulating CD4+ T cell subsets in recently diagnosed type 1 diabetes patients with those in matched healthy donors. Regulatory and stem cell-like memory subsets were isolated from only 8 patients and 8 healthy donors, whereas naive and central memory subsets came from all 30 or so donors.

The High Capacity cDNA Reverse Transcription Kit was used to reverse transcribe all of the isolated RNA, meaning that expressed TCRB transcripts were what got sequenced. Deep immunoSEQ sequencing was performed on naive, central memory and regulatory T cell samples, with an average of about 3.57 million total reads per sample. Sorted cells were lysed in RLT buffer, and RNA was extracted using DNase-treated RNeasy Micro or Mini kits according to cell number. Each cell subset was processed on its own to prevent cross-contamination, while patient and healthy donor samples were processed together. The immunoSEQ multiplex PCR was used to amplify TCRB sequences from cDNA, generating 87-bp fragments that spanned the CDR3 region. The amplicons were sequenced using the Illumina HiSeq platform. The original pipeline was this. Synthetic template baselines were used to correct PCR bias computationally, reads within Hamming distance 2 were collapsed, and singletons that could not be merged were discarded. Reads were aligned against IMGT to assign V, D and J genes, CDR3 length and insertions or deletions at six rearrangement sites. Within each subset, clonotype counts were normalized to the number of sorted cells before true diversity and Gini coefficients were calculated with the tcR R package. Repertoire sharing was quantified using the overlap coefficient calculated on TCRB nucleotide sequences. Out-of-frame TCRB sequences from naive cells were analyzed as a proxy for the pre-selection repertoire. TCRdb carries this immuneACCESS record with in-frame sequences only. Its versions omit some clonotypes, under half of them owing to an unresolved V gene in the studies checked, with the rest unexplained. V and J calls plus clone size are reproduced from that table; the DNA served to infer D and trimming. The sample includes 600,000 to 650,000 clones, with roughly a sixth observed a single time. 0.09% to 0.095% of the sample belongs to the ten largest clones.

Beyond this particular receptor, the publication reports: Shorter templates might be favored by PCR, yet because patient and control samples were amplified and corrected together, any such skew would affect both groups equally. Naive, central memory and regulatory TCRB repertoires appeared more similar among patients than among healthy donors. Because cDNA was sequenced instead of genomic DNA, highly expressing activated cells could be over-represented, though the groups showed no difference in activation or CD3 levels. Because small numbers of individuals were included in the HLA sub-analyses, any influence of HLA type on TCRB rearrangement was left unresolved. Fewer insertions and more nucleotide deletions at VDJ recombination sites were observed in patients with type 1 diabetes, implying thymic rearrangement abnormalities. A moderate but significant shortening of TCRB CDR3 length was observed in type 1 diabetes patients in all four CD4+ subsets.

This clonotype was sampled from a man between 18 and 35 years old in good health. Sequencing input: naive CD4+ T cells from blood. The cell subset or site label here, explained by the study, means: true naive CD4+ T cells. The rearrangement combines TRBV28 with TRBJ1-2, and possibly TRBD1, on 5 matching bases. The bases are TGTGCCAGCAGTTTATCCCGACAGCACTATGGCTACACCTTC. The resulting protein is CASSLSRQHYGYTF.